This TCR beta chain is drawn from a study of identical twins. The study, taken as a whole, reports: Researchers reported weaker excess twin sharing in beta out-of-frame sequences.

TCRdb processed the 5' RACE reads anew with MiXCR; each CDR3 protein has one entry. The sample lists fewer than 250,000 distinct CDR3 sequences; about a sixth were seen once. Comments on this clonotype: Its target is not known.

These sequences were also reported in another study, on T cells expressing NK-cell markers.

The origin of this receptor is a woman between 18 and 29 years old in good health. Sequenced material: CD8+ T cells sorted from blood.

Here the CDR3 DNA reads TGCGCCAGCAGCCAAGAAGATACTGGGGTGACGAACACTGAAGCTTTCTTT. It translates to CASSQEDTGVTNTEAFF. The chain uses TRBV4-3 and TRBJ1-1, with D hard to call. The germline V gene has CDR1 LGHNA and CDR2 YSLEER. This CDR3 has 17 amino acids. V was clipped by 0 bases and J by 1 base, with 15 bases between them.